Listed here are 17 T cell receptor beta chains from one sample, sequenced in a study of T cell repertoires in cytomegalovirus infection. Each CDR3 protein is one row after TCRdb ran MiXCR on the reads. This table holds almost 500,000 distinct CDR3 sequences, roughly 12% found once. Sequenced material: PBMCs. These receptor sequences come from a human donor in good health (CMV status not recorded). Some clones in this sample may be carry-over from other donors' samples.

This clonotype was counted many times. This rearrangement joins TRBV7-6 to TRBJ2-7, with 10 bases fitting TRBD2. The germline V gene has CDR1 SGHVS and CDR2 FNYEAQ. The CDR3 consists of 15 residues. J was trimmed by 3 bases and V by 1 base; bases with no gene match: 3. CDR3 residues: CASSLEASGSYEQYF. The CDR3 nucleotides read TGTGCCAGCAGCTTAGAGGCTAGCGGGAGCTACGAGCAGTACTTC.

This sequence joins TRBV7-9 and TRBJ2-1; weak D call: TRBD2 (6 bases). V shed 5 bases and J shed 3 bases, with 17 bases lying between them. There are 16 residues in the CDR3. Germline loops: CDR1 SEHNR, CDR2 FQNEAQ (reference sequence). CDR3 amino acids: CASSHSLSGFYNEQFF. The CDR3 DNA reads TGTGCCAGCAGCCATTCTTTAAGCGGGTTCTACAATGAGCAGTTCTTC.

This clonotype was detected only once. The V gene is TRBV5-6, the J gene TRBJ2-3; D may be TRBD1 (6 bases). Looked up from germline, CDR1 is SGHDT and CDR2 is YYEEEE. Between the trimmed V and J ends, which lost 2 bases and 2 bases, there was a span of 12 bases. The CDR3 loop spans 15 amino acids. CDR3 bases: TGTGCCAGCAGCTTCGGGACACTCGTCACAGATACGCAGTATTTT. Amino acid sequence: CASSFGTLVTDTQYF.

The chain employs TRBV14 and TRBJ1-2; D is unclear. This CDR3 has 15 residues. Germline values: CDR1 SGHDN, CDR2 FVKESK. Deletions cut 1 base from V and 8 bases from J, with 17 bases between. In DNA, the CDR3 is TGTGCCAGCAGCCAAGCCCCCGGGCCGGGAAGAGGCTACACCTTC. Translation gives CASSQAPGPGRGYTF.

This clonotype was recorded many times. J is TRBJ2-2 and V is TRBV11-2; D not certain. The V gene's germline CDR1 is SGHAT and CDR2 FQNNGV. Trimming removed 5 bases from V and 7 bases from J, with 8 bases in between. CDR3 length equals 12 residues. In DNA, the CDR3 is TGTGCCAGCAGCCGCCCGAACGGGGAGCTGTTTTTT. This gives the protein CASSRPNGELFF.

This clonotype showed up many times. The chain links TRBV11-2 to TRBJ1-1, with D unclear. Germline lookup yields CDR1 SGHAT and CDR2 FQNNGV. Between the trimmed V and J ends, which lost 5 bases and 0 bases, there was a span of 13 bases. The CDR3 totals 15 residues. The CDR3 here is CASSLTPGMNTEAFF. The CDR3 bases are TGTGCCAGCAGCCTTACTCCCGGCATGAACACTGAAGCTTTCTTT.

This clonotype appeared a few times. The genes are TRBV4-2 and TRBJ2-1; 8 bases align to TRBD2. After removal of 0 bases from V and 4 bases from J, the junction contained 8 bases not matched to a gene. Germline V lookup: CDR1 LGHNA, CDR2 YNFKEQ. The length of the CDR3 is 17 residues. The CDR3 nucleotides are TGTGCCAGCAGCCAAGACCCCACGAGCGGGGGATACAATGAGCAGTTCTTC. As protein: CASSQDPTSGGYNEQFF.

This clonotype was recorded at least ten times. The chain links TRBV5-4 to TRBJ2-3; 7 nucleotides line up with TRBD2. Germline CDR1 reads SGHNT; CDR2 reads YYREEE (reference sequence). V shed 4 bases, J shed 4 bases, and the junction held 12 bases outside the gene matches. The CDR3 has 16 amino acids. CDR3 coding DNA: TGTGCCAGCAGCGGGGGGGGAACTAGTGTCCCAGATACGCAGTATTTT. This gives the protein CASSGGGTSVPDTQYF.

The chain employs TRBV25-1 and TRBJ2-7, with 7 bases identical to TRBD1. The J segment lost 9 bases and the V segment lost 8 bases, leaving 7 bases of the junction unmatched. The CDR3 has 11 residues. Germline V gene data show CDR1 as MGHDK and CDR2 as SYGVNS. The CDR3 reads CASAAGGSQYF. CDR3 bases: TGTGCCAGCGCCGCAGGGGGTTCGCAGTACTTC.

This clonotype was counted ten times or more. The V call is TRBV11-2, the J call TRBJ1-1; no firm D call. Germline values: CDR1 SGHAT, CDR2 FQNNGV. V shed 5 bases and J shed 7 bases, with 11 bases lying between them. This CDR3 comprises 12 residues. The chain's CDR3 is CASSQDGDEAFF. CDR3 in DNA: TGTGCCAGCAGCCAGGACGGAGATGAAGCTTTCTTT.

This clonotype has a count of ten or more. This chain links TRBV12-3 or TRBV12-4 with TRBJ2-1; 7 bases are a match to TRBD2. J was trimmed by 9 bases and V by 3 bases; bases with no gene match: 8. CDR3 length: 14 amino acids. Written as DNA, the CDR3 is TGTGCCAGCAGTTTTGCGGGAGCGGCCCGTGAGCAGTTCTTC. It specifies CASSFAGAAREQFF.

This clonotype was counted ten times or more. CDR3 sequence (DNA): TGTGCCATCAGTGAGAGTGGCGCTAGCTCCTACGAGCAGTACTTC. Protein product: CAISESGASSYEQYF. The chain carries TRBV10-3 and TRBJ2-7; D not certain. Per the germline V gene, CDR1 is ENHRY and CDR2 is SYGVKD. The CDR3 covers 15 residues. Deletions cut 2 bases from V and 0 bases from J, with 11 bases between.

This chain links TRBV9 with TRBJ2-1; D call uncertain. Per the germline V gene, CDR1 is SGDLS and CDR2 is YYNGEE. V was shortened by 3 bases and J by 3 bases, with 10 bases between the two germline ends. CDR3 size: 14 residues. CDR3 protein: CASSAPFSYNEQFF. CDR3 DNA sequence: TGTGCCAGCAGCGCGCCCTTTAGCTACAATGAGCAGTTCTTC.

This clonotype was counted only a few times. This rearrangement joins TRBV4-2 to TRBJ1-1; 10 nucleotides match TRBD1. The V and J ends lost 0 bases and 5 bases, in that order; junction bases with no gene match: 6. This CDR3 has 16 amino acids. Germline CDR1 reads LGHNA; CDR2 reads YNFKEQ. The DNA of the CDR3 is TGTGCCAGCAGCCAAGATCCGGACAGGGGGGGGACTGAAGCTTTCTTT. Protein sequence: CASSQDPDRGGTEAFF.

A note on this clonotype: One base away lies a much larger clone, so this may be a sequencing read error. This sequence joins TRBV11-2 and TRBJ2-1; TRBD2 agrees at 10 bases. The CDR3 spans 17 residues. Germline assignment: CDR1 SGHAT and CDR2 FQNNGV. CDR3 sequence: CAGSLVASGGLHNEQFF. DNA of the CDR3: TGTGCCGGCAGCTTAGTGGCTAGCGGGGGCCTACACAATGAGCAGTTCTTC.

This clonotype came up many times. The chain links TRBV28 to TRBJ2-2; TRBD2 matches 12 bases. The CDR3 sequence is 17 residues long. The V segment lost 4 bases and the J segment 5 bases; nucleotides outside the gene matches: 8. Germline-derived CDR1 and CDR2 are MDHEN and SYDVKM. DNA of the CDR3: TGTGCCAGCAGTTGGCTAGCGGGAGGGCCGGGGACCGGGGAGCTGTTTTTT. It encodes CASSWLAGGPGTGELFF. Together with reference TRBV28 and TRBJ2-2, the CDR3 gives the full variable domain: DVKVTQSSRYLVKRTGEKVFLECVQDMDHENMFWYRQDPGLGLRLIYFSYDVKMKEKGDIPEGYSVSREKKERFSLILESASTNQTSMYLCASSWLAGGPGTGELFFGEGSRLTVL.

This clonotype has just a few counts. V usage is TRBV3-1 and J usage is TRBJ2-7, with D possibly called TRBD1 or TRBD2 (7 bases each). This CDR3 region has 16 residues. Deletions cut 3 bases from V and 2 bases from J, with 17 bases between. Germline V CDR1 and CDR2: LGHDT, YNNKEL (reference sequence). The CDR3 DNA sequence: TGTGCCAGCAGCCACCCGGGGGGACAGAAGACCTACGAGCAGTACTTC. This translates into CASSHPGGQKTYEQYF.